This T cell receptor (beta chain) was identified during a study of CD8 T cells in ankylosing spondylitis. Overall study findings and caveats: As reported, disease-linked clones showed significant enrichment in matched ankylosing spondylitis synovial fluid.

The CDR3 length is 16 residues. Germline V gives CDR1 SEHNR, CDR2 FQNEAQ (reference sequence). Losses at the gene ends were 2 bases for V and 9 bases for J; bases not matched to a gene: 12. Comment on this clonotype: As yet, its antigen is unknown.

MiXCR was run by TCRdb on the 5' RACE reads, yielding one entry per CDR3 protein. Of approximately 100,000 distinct CDR3 sequences detected, nearly 25% appear once; the ten largest clones hold 9% to 15%. The sequencing input was synovial fluid, either unsorted or a sorted T cell fraction (not recorded which). The gene calls are TRBV7-9 and TRBJ2-1, with 8 positions matching TRBD1. This sequence originates from a male donor with ankylosing spondylitis. CDR3 coding DNA: TGTGCCAGCAGCTTAATCGGGACAGGCCTTCAAGGTGAGCAGTTCTTC. It yields the protein CASSLIGTGLQGEQFF.